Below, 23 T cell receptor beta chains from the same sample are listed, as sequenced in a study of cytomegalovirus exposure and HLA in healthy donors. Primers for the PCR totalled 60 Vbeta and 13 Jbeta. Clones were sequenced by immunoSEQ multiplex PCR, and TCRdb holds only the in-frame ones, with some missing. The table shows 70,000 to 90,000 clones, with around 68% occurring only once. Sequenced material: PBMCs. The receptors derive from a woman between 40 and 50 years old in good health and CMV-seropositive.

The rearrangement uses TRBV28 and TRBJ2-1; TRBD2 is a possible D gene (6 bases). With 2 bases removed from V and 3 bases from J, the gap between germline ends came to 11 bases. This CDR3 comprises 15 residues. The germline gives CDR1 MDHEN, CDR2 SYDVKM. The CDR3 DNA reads TGTGCCAGCAGTTTAATAGCGGAGCGCTACAATGAGCAGTTCTTC. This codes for CASSLIAERYNEQFF.

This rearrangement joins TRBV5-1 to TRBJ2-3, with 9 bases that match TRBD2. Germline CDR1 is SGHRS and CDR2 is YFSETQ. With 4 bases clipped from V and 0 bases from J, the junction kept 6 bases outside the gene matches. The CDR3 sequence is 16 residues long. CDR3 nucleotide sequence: TGCGCCAGCAGCAGAGGGCTAGCGGGGAGCACAGATACGCAGTATTTT. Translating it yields CASSRGLAGSTDTQYF.

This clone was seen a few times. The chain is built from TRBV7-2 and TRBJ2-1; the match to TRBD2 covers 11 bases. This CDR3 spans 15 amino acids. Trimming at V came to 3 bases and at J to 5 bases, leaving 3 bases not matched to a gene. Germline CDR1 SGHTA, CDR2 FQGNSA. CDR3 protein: CASSFGLAGNNEQFF. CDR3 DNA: TGTGCCAGCAGCTTCGGACTAGCGGGCAACAATGAGCAGTTCTTC.

CDR3 coding DNA: TGTGCCAGTCATTCTCATCAGGTGCAGAACACTGAAGCTTTCTTT. This translates into CASHSHQVQNTEAFF. The chain is built from TRBV27 and TRBJ1-1; D is unresolved. This CDR3 region has 15 residues. Trimming shortened V by 9 bases and J by 1 base, and 18 bases separated the two germline ends. Germline V gives CDR1 MNHEY, CDR2 SMNVEV (reference sequence).

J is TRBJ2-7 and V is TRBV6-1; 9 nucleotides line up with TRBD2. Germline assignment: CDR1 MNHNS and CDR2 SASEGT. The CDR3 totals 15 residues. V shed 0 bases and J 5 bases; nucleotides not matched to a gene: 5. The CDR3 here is CASSEASSGIDEQYF. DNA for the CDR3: TGTGCCAGCAGTGAAGCCTCTAGCGGGATAGACGAGCAGTACTTC.

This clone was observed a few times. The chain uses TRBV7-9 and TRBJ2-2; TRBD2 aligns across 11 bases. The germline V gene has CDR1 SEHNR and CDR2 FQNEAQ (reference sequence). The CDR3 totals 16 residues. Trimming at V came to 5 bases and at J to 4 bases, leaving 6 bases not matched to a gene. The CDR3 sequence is CASSVLAGAITGELFF. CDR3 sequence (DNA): TGTGCCAGCAGCGTACTAGCGGGAGCAATCACCGGGGAGCTGTTTTTT.

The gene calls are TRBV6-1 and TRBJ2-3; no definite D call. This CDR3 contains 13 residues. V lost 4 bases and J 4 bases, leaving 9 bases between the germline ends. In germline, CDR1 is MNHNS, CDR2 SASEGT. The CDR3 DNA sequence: TGTGCCAGCAGTGGCTTGGGCGCAGATACGCAGTATTTT. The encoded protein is CASSGLGADTQYF.

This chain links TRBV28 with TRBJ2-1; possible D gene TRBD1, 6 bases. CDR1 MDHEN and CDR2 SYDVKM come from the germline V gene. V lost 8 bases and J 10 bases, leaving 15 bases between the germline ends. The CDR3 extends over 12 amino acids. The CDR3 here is CASLRGVGEQFF. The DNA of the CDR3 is TGTGCCAGCCTCAGGGGCGTCGGGGAGCAGTTCTTC.

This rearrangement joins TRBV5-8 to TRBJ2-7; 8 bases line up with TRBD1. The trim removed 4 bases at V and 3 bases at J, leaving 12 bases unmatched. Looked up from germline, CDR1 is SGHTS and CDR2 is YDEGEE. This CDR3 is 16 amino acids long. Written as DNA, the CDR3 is TGTGCCAGCAGCCCGAAAAGCTGGACAGGGCACTACGAGCAGTACTTC. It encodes CASSPKSWTGHYEQYF.

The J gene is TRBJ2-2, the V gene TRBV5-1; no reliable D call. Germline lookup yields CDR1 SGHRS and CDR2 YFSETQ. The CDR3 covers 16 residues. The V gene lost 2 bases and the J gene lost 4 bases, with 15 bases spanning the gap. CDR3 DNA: TGCGCCAGCAGCTTAGGTGGCATAACGGGCACCGGGGAGCTGTTTTTT. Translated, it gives CASSLGGITGTGELFF.

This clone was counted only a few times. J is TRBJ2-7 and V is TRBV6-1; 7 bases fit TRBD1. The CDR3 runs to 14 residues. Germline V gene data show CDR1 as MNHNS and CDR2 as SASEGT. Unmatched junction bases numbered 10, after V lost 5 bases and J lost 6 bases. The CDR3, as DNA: TGTGCCAGCAGTCCTTCACGGACAGGTCTCGAGCAGTACTTC. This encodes CASSPSRTGLEQYF.

The CDR3 sequence is CASSLGQDEQYF. The CDR3 coding sequence is TGCGCCAGCAGCTTAGGACAGGACGAGCAGTACTTC. The chain carries TRBV5-1 and TRBJ2-7; 7 positions match TRBD1. Losses at the gene ends were 2 bases for V and 5 bases for J; bases not matched to a gene: 1. Germline CDR1 and CDR2: SGHRS and YFSETQ. CDR3 length equals 12 residues.

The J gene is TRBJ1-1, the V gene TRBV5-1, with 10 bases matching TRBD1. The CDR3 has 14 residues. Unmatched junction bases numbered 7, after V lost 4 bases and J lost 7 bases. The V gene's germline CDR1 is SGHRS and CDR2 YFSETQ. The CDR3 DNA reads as TGCGCCAGCAGCCCCCGGGACAGGGGACTTGAAGCTTTCTTT. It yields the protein CASSPRDRGLEAFF.

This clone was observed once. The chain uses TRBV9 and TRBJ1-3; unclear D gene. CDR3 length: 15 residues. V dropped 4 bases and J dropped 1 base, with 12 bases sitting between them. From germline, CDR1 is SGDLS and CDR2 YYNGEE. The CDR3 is CASSLEEGSGNTIYF. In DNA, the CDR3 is TGTGCCAGCAGCCTAGAGGAGGGATCTGGAAACACCATATATTTT.

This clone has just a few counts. CDR3 amino acids: CASSLAGRVYEQYF. CDR3 in DNA: TGCGCCAGCAGCTTGGCCGGGAGGGTCTACGAGCAGTACTTC. The chain is built from TRBV5-1 and TRBJ2-7, with 8 bases aligning to TRBD2. The CDR3 totals 14 residues. CDR1 and CDR2 from the germline V gene are SGHRS and YFSETQ. With 0 bases clipped from V and 3 bases from J, the junction kept 2 bases outside the gene matches.

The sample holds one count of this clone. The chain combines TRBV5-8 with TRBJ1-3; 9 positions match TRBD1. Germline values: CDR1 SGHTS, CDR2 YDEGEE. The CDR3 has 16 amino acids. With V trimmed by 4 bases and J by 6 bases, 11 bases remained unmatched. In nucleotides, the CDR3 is TGTGCCAGCAGCCAGACGGGGACAGGGAACGAAAACACCATATATTTT. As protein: CASSQTGTGNENTIYF.

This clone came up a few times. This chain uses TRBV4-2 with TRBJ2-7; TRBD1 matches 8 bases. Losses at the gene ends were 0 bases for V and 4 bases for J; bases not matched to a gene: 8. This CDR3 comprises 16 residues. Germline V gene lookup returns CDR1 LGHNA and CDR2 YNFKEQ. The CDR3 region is CASSQEATGGKYEQYF. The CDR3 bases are TGTGCCAGCAGCCAAGAAGCCACAGGGGGGAAATACGAGCAGTACTTC.

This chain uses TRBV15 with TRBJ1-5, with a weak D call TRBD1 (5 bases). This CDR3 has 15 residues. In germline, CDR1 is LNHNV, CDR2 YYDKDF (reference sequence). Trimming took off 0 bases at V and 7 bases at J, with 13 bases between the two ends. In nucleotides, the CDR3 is TGTGCCACCAGCAGAGACAGGGCCGTTAAGCAGCCCCAGCATTTT. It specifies CATSRDRAVKQPQHF.

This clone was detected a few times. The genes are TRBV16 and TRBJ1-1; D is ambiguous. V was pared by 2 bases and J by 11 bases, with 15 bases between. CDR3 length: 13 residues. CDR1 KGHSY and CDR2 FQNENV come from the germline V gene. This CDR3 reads CASSQIGVVRAFF. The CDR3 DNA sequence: TGTGCCAGCAGCCAAATCGGGGTAGTCAGGGCTTTCTTT.

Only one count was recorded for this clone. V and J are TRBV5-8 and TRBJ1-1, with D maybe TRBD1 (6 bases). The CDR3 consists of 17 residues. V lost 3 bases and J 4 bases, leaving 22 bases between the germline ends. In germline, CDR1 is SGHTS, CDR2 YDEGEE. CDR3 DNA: TGTGCCAGCAGCTCTTGGGGGGGCGGTCAGGTGGGCACTGAAGCTTTCTTT. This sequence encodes CASSSWGGGQVGTEAFF.

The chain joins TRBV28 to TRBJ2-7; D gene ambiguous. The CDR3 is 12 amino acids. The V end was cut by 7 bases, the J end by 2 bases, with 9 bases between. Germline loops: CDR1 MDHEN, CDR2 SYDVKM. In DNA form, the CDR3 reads TGTGCCAGCACCCAACGGGCCTACGAGCAGTACTTC. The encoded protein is CASTQRAYEQYF. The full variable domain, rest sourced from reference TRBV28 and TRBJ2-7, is DVKVTQSSRYLVKRTGEKVFLECVQDMDHENMFWYRQDPGLGLRLIYFSYDVKMKEKGDIPEGYSVSREKKERFSLILESASTNQTSMYLCASTQRAYEQYFGPGTRLTVT.

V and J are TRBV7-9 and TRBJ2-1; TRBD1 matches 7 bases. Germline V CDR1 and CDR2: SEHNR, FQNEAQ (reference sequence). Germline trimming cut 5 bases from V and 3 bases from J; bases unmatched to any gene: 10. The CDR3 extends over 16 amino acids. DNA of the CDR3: TGTGCCAGCAGCCTACTCCGGGACAGATACTACAATGAGCAGTTCTTC. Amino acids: CASSLLRDRYYNEQFF.

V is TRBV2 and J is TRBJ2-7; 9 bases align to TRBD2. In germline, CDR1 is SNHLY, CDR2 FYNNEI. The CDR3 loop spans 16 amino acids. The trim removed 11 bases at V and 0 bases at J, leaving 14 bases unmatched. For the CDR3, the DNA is TGTGCCGCCGGGGGTAGAAGCGGGAGGTCCTCCTACGAGCAGTACTTC. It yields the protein CAAGGRSGRSSYEQYF.